The present T cell receptor (beta chain) was sequenced within a study of blood T cell repertoires in COVID-19. Whole-study context: Nucleic acid was either cDNA or gDNA, and it came from T cells, B-cell-depleted T cells, or PBMCs.

While infection was still active, Seattle patients were enrolled and then followed longitudinally. Method: immunoSEQ multiplex PCR; TCRdb's copy keeps in-frame clones and lacks some. The table has about 290,000 clones, roughly 89% seen once; the top ten hold roughly 11%. CDR1 is SGHNT and CDR2 is YYREEE in the germline V gene (reference sequence). The CDR3 totals 16 residues. V was cut by 5 bases and J by 0 bases, with 16 bases left in between. Material for sequencing was peripheral blood. This TCR came from a woman aged 25 to 45 with COVID-19, enrolled during active disease. The gene calls are TRBV5-4 and TRBJ2-3; TRBD1 is a possible D gene (5 bases). As DNA, the CDR3 is TGTGCCAGCAGTCTACCTGGGGCCAGCAGCACAGATACGCAGTATTTT. Protein sequence: CASSLPGASSTDTQYF. Variable domain in full (rest from reference TRBV5-4 and TRBJ2-3): ETGVTQSPTHLIKTRGQQVTLRCSSQSGHNTVSWYQQALGQGPQFIFQYYREEENGRGNFPPRFSGLQFPNYSSELNVNALELDDSALYLCASSLPGASSTDTQYFGPGTRLTVL.